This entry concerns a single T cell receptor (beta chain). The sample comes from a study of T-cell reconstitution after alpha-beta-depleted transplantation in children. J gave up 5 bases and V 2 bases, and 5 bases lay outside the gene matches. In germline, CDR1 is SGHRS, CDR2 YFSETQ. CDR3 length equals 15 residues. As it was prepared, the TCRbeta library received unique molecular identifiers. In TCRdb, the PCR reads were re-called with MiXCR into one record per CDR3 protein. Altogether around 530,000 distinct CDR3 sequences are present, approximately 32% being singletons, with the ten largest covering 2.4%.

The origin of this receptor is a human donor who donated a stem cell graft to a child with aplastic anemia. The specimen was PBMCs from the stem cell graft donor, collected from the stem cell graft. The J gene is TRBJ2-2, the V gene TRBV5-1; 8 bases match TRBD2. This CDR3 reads CASSFPGGYTGELFF. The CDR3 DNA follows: TGCGCCAGCAGCTTCCCGGGAGGGTATACCGGGGAGCTGTTTTTT.